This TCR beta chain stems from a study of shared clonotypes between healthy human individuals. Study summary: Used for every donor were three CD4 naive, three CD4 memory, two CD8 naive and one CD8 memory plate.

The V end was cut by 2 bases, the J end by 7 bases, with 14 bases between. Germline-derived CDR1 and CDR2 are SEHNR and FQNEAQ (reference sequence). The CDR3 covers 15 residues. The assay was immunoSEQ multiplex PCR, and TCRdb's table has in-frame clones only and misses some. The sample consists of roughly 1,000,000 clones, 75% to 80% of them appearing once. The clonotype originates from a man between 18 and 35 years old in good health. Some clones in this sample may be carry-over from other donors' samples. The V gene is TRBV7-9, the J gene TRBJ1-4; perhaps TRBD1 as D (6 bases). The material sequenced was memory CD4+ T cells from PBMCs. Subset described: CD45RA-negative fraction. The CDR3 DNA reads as TGTGCCAGCAGCTTAATCCGGGGGCATGGTGAAAAACTGTTTTTT. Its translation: CASSLIRGHGEKLFF.